This T cell receptor beta chain was recorded in a study of blood T cells in healthy people across ages (dated by TCRdb to 2014 to 2015). A note on the overall study: Template switching captured roughly one uniquely barcoded TCR beta cDNA molecule per two T cells in model experiments. The donors were split into four age groups: young (average 16 years), middle-aged (roughly 39), aged (62) and long-lived (approximately 80). To track age-related changes in TCR beta repertoire diversity, the study relied on deep sequencing normalized with unique cDNA molecular identifiers. Two additional independent replicas of 1 million unique cDNA reads from the same blood draw were analyzed for two donors (one aged 18 to 29 and one aged 80 or older).

The library relied on 5' RACE. The instrument given in TCRdb is Illumina HiSeq 2500. A second roughly 6 to 11 cycle PCR used a sample-barcoded 5' primer and a J-beta primer mix. A template-switch 5' adaptor carrying 12 random nucleotides introduced a unique molecular identifier onto each TCR beta cDNA molecule. Each sample yielded at least 3 million CDR3-containing paired-end reads. The Mint cDNA synthesis kit, primed by a TRBC-specific oligonucleotide, was used to synthesize first-strand cDNA from all RNA. After uracil-DNA glycosylase treatment, a first 18-cycle PCR used universal primers M1SS and BC2_uni_R on all cDNA. As for the original processing: For normalization, 1 million high-quality reads, each with a distinct molecular identifier, were randomly selected from each sample. Reads sharing molecular identifiers were discarded rather than binned into consensus sequences. MiTCR, set to a Q25 quality threshold and the strictest error-elimination algorithm, was used for CDR3 identification, clonotype clustering and error correction. A nonparametric unseen species model with Euler transformation was used to estimate lower-bound total TCR beta diversity. Clones were called with MiXCR by TCRdb after fastp trimmed the public reads at Q25, and only in-frame beta chains were retained. CDR3 protein sequences are deduplicated, and each keeps its most common genes and DNA. Clone size and V and J calls follow TCRdb, not the original study. The sample table contains some 800,000 distinct CDR3 sequences; only one count was recorded for about 25% of them. The top ten constitute 3% to 4.5% of the sample.

The paper as a whole reports these results and caveats: Compared with the aged group, more naive CD4+ T cells, fewer expanded clones and increased TCR diversity were shown by the long-lived group, suggesting age selection. Because donor CMV infection status was unknown, age-related changes in expanded clonotypes were potentially confounded. Conclusive comparison of naive and antigen-experienced compartments was prevented by the profiling of bulk unsorted PBMCs. Observed TCR beta diversity correlated strongly with the percentage of naive T cells measured by flow cytometry. As age increased, observed TCR beta diversity per million T cells dropped in a roughly linear way, and a significant reduction was already evident by age 40. Estimates of total diversity based on one million sequenced T cells were considered lower bounds and underestimates.

A remark on this clonotype: The target of this receptor is not known. Base qualities are not recorded, but no much larger clone differs from it by a single base.

The 39 donors, aged roughly 6 to 95 years, were systemically healthy Caucasian individuals from Russia. Ten milliliters of peripheral blood were drawn from each donor into EDTA-treated Vacutainer tubes. Ficoll-Paque density-gradient centrifugation was used to isolate PBMCs, with at least 6 million per sample. Trizol reagent was used to extract total RNA from the PBMCs, yielding at least 5 micrograms per sample. For every donor, flow cytometry on a PBMC aliquot measured the percentage of naive CD45RAhigh/CD27high T cells. These data also featured in a second study, about T cells of mothers and their children. The second publication reports: The donors were nine systemically healthy Caucasian individuals, made up of three mothers and their six children. cDNA synthesis used all of the extracted RNA, with 1.5 ug of RNA in each 15 ul reaction. In the second PCR, sample barcodes and 2-4 random nucleotides were introduced via the M1S primer. More than 8 million TCR beta CDR3 reads were obtained from each mother, and 2.5 million to 3 million reads were obtained from each child. Thymic selection similarly shapes TCR recombination output in related and unrelated pairs, with minor effect from inherited differences. Normalized repertoire overlap was always slightly but never significantly higher in related than unrelated mother-child pairs. Persistent microchimeric T cell clones were not detected, at a sensitivity of around 95 clones per million clonotypes. Deep NGS was used in the study to compare the TCR beta repertoires of mothers and children and to look for features that separate related mother-child pairs from unrelated individuals. The mean age was roughly 40 +/- 4 years for the mothers and about 10 +/- 4 years for the children. After adapter ligation with NEBNext reagents, the libraries were sequenced on Illumina HiSeq 2000 with 100+100 nt paired-end reads. To prevent cross-contamination, the mother and child libraries were prepared one month apart and sequenced in separate runs. Each donor had between about 500,000 and 2,100,000 distinct TCR beta clonotypes identified. Naive TCR beta clonotypes were estimated from low-frequency clonotypes matched to each donor's FACS-determined naive share, without sorting.

The material sequenced was blood. This receptor was taken from a boy aged 5-17 years in good health.

The DNA is as follows: TGTGCCAGCAGTTATGAGGCCTCAGAGACCCAGTACTTC. Its translation is CASSYEASETQYF. Here the chain combines TRBV7-2 and TRBJ2-5; no D gene can be assigned with confidence. V and J are truncated by 6 bases and 4 bases respectively, leaving an intervening sequence of 12 bases. Taken from the germline V gene, the CDR1 and CDR2 loops are SGHTA and FQGNSA. From its cysteine to its phenylalanine, the CDR3 spans 13 amino acids. This entry keeps only the CDR3 DNA: 39 bases, framed from base 1.